Listed here is a single T cell receptor (beta chain). In germline, CDR1 is MNHEY, CDR2 SMNVEV (reference sequence). CDR3 length: 16 amino acids. The V segment lost 8 bases and the J segment 0 bases; nucleotides outside the gene matches: 9. This record comes from a study of cytomegalovirus exposure and HLA in healthy donors. This table comes from immunoSEQ multiplex PCR, and its TCRdb copy is limited to in-frame clones, with some not included. Among about 130,000 clones, roughly 87% were seen once, and the ten largest hold about 10%. The source of this sequence is a woman in her late teens or twenties in good health and CMV-seropositive. The V and J genes are TRBV27 and TRBJ2-2, with 7 bases matching TRBD1. Sequencing was carried out using PBMCs. The CDR3 region is CASGMDRNANTGELFF. The CDR3 nucleotides are TGTGCCAGCGGGATGGACAGGAACGCGAACACCGGGGAGCTGTTTTTT.